This entry lists 4 T cell receptor beta chains sequenced from one sample in a study of shared clonotypes between healthy human individuals (TCRdb year 2020). The library was built by means of the immunoSEQ multiplex PCR assay. Imported from immuneACCESS, the table was reduced by TCRdb to in-frame sequences with V and J called. These copies leave out some clones; in studies compared against another copy, an unresolved V gene accounts for under half, and the cause of the remainder is not known. Across this sample there are fewer than 3 million clones, with approximately 90% seen only once. The ten largest clones take up 0.3% to 0.4% of the sample. The sequenced sample was naive CD4+ T cells from PBMCs. In light of the paper, this sample's cell subset or site label describes: CD45RA+ positively selected. Receptors originate from a man younger than 35 in good health. Some clones in this sample may be carry-over from other donors' samples.

The J gene is TRBJ2-2, the V gene TRBV18; D unclear. The germline gives CDR1 KGHSH, CDR2 LQKENI. The CDR3 sequence is 13 residues long. V dropped 4 bases and J dropped 0 bases, with 3 bases sitting between them. The CDR3 protein is CASSHSNTGELFF. Here the CDR3 DNA reads TGTGCCAGCTCACACTCGAACACCGGGGAGCTGTTTTTT.

V gene TRBV30 combines with J gene TRBJ2-3; unclear D gene. The CDR3 extends over 13 amino acids. In germline, CDR1 is GTSNPN, CDR2 SVGIG (reference sequence). The V end lost 3 bases, the J end lost 1 base, and 8 bases lay between the germline ends. DNA of the CDR3: TGTGCCTGGAGCGATGGACGCACAGATACGCAGTATTTT. Translated, it gives CAWSDGRTDTQYF.

The rearrangement links TRBV19 to TRBJ2-1, with a tentative D call TRBD1 (5 bases). With 7 bases removed from V and 3 bases from J, the gap between germline ends came to 10 bases. The CDR3 extends over 13 amino acids. Per germline, CDR1 LNHDA and CDR2 SQIVND (reference sequence). The CDR3 DNA sequence: TGTGCCAGTATGGGGCAGGGCTACAATGAGCAGTTCTTC. Translation gives CASMGQGYNEQFF.

J is TRBJ2-1 and V is TRBV21-1. TRBV21-1 is designated a pseudogene. CDR3 length: 12 residues. CDR3: CASSKALGEQFF. The CDR3 DNA follows: TGTGCCAGCAGCAAAGCGCTGGGTGAGCAGTTCTTC.